These 10 T cell receptor beta chains were sequenced from one sample in a study of blood T cells in healthy people across ages. With a J-beta primer mix and a sample-barcoded 5' primer, a second PCR ran about 6 to 11 cycles. TCRdb re-analysed the 5' RACE reads in MiXCR, keeping a single row per CDR3 protein. The sample holds roughly 1.5 million distinct CDR3 sequences, under 55% seen once. Sample: blood. These receptors were collected from a woman aged 18-29 years in good health.

This clonotype came up a few times. The chain joins TRBV12-3 or TRBV12-4 to TRBJ2-3, with D uncertain. The CDR3 covers 14 residues. V was pared by 2 bases and J by 0 bases, with 6 bases between. In DNA form, the CDR3 reads TGTGCCAGCAGTTTAACCCAAAGCACAGATACGCAGTATTTT. The encoded protein is CASSLTQSTDTQYF.

This sequence joins TRBV4-3 and TRBJ2-1; 7 bases agree with TRBD2. CDR1 and CDR2 from the germline V gene are LGHNA and YSLEER. Trimming cost V 4 bases and J 8 bases; bases outside gene matches: 8. The CDR3 contains 14 residues. The CDR3 is CASSLMRTSDEQFF. The CDR3 coding sequence is TGCGCCAGCAGCCTTATGCGGACTAGTGATGAGCAGTTCTTC.

The genes are TRBV29-1 and TRBJ2-7; the D is unclear. Trimming took off 4 bases at V and 1 base at J, with 11 bases between the two ends. The CDR3 has 13 residues. CDR1 and CDR2 from the germline V gene are SQVTM and ANQGSEA. The CDR3 region has the DNA TGCAGCGTTGTTTTAGCTCCGTCCTACGAGCAGTACTTC. This encodes CSVVLAPSYEQYF.

The V call is TRBV6-2 or TRBV6-3, the J call TRBJ2-3; D not resolved. With 4 bases removed from V and 4 bases from J, the gap between germline ends came to 6 bases. The CDR3 length is 12 residues. Germline loops: CDR1 MNHEY, CDR2 SVGEGT. The CDR3 coding sequence is TGTGCCAGCAGTTGCGTTTCAGATACGCAGTATTTT. Protein product: CASSCVSDTQYF.

The CDR3 here is CASSEMGFSYEQYF. The CDR3 DNA sequence: TGTGCCAGCAGCGAAATGGGGTTTTCCTACGAGCAGTACTTC. The J gene is TRBJ2-4, the V gene TRBV7-9; D gene ambiguous. Judging by the DNA end, TRBJ2-7 fits better; the J call may be wrong. The germline V gene has CDR1 SEHNR and CDR2 FQNEAQ (reference sequence). CDR3 length: 14 amino acids.

This clonotype turned up a few times. The V call is TRBV6-1, the J call TRBJ1-2, with 9 bases aligning to TRBD1. V trimming: 3 bases; J trimming: 7 bases; junction bases outside the gene matches: 6. The CDR3 loop spans 14 amino acids. Germline values: CDR1 MNHNS, CDR2 SASEGT. The CDR3 is CASSERQGVRGYTF. The CDR3 coding sequence is TGTGCCAGCAGTGAGCGACAGGGGGTACGTGGCTACACCTTC.

This clonotype was seen only a few times. The genes are TRBV12-3 or TRBV12-4 and TRBJ2-5; no firm D call. This CDR3 comprises 14 residues. Trimming took 3 bases from V and 5 from J, leaving 13 bases between them. DNA for the CDR3: TGTGCCAGCAGTTTCGAACAGCTATCGGAGACCCAGTACTTC. Its protein is CASSFEQLSETQYF.

The chain joins TRBV9 to TRBJ2-7, with TRBD2 identical over 10 bases. Germline V gene sequence: CDR1 SGDLS, CDR2 YYNGEE. The CDR3 extends over 16 amino acids. J lost 2 bases, V lost 0 bases, and 5 bases had no gene match. CDR3 residues: CASSVGGGTSAYEQYF. CDR3 sequence (DNA): TGTGCCAGCAGCGTAGGAGGGGGGACTAGCGCCTACGAGCAGTACTTC.

Only a few counts were recorded for this clonotype. This chain links TRBV6-5 with TRBJ1-3, with D perhaps TRBD1 (5 bases). The CDR3 loop spans 15 amino acids. Trimming left V 6 bases short and J 4 bases short, with 16 bases between. The V gene's germline CDR1 is MNHEY and CDR2 SVGAGI. This CDR3 is CASSIDSRGGNTIYF. The CDR3 bases are TGTGCCAGCAGCATTGACAGTAGAGGGGGAAACACCATATATTTT.

This clonotype has a handful of counts. V is TRBV4-3 and J is TRBJ2-1; D unclear. Germline CDR1 LGHNA, CDR2 YSLEER. The length of the CDR3 is 16 residues. V lost 0 bases to trimming and J lost 0 bases, with 9 bases between them. Written as DNA, the CDR3 is TGCGCCAGCAGCCAAGATCTCGCCAACTCCTACAATGAGCAGTTCTTC. Translated, it gives CASSQDLANSYNEQFF.